Presented here are 4 T cell receptor beta chains from one specimen sequenced in a study of T cell changes during pregnancy in multiple sclerosis. Sequenced by immunoSEQ multiplex PCR; TCRdb stores in-frame clones only, minus some. The sample lists 90,000 to 120,000 clones; more than 90% were seen once. This specimen was peripheral blood, taken in the second trimester of pregnancy. The receptors shown here come from a female donor with multiple sclerosis, enrolled in a pregnancy study.

J is TRBJ2-2 and V is TRBV7-3; 8 nucleotides match TRBD2. With 1 base clipped from V and 2 bases from J, the junction kept 3 bases outside the gene matches. The CDR3 is 16 amino acids. Germline CDR1 reads SGHTA; CDR2 reads FQGTGA. The DNA of the CDR3 is TGTGCCAGCAGCTTAAACGGGAGGGCCAACACCGGGGAGCTGTTTTTT. It yields the protein CASSLNGRANTGELFF.

The chain is built from TRBV28 and TRBJ1-3; D gene unclear. Looked up from germline, CDR1 is MDHEN and CDR2 is SYDVKM. The V gene lost 4 bases and the J gene lost 2 bases, with 12 bases spanning the gap. There are 15 residues in the CDR3. The CDR3 DNA sequence: TGTGCCAGCAGTTCTTACCCCGGGGCTGGAAACACCATATATTTT. This encodes CASSSYPGAGNTIYF.

The genes are TRBV10-3 and TRBJ2-5; 8 bases align to TRBD1. Germline V gene data show CDR1 as ENHRY and CDR2 as SYGVKD. Germline trimming cut 10 bases from V and 2 bases from J; bases unmatched to any gene: 3. This CDR3 contains 12 residues. DNA for the CDR3: TGTGCCACCAGACAGGGGCAAGAGACCCAGTACTTC. Its protein is CATRQGQETQYF.

The rearrangement uses TRBV18 and TRBJ2-3; the D gene is possibly TRBD2 (5 bases). Germline V gene lookup returns CDR1 KGHSH and CDR2 LQKENI. V lost 1 base and J lost 0, with 14 bases in between. The length of the CDR3 is 17 residues. DNA of the CDR3: TGTGCCAGCTCACCACGGAATGAGCGGTATAGCACAGATACGCAGTATTTT. Protein sequence: CASSPRNERYSTDTQYF.